Sequencing of this T cell receptor beta chain was carried out in a study of shared clonotypes between healthy human individuals. Looking at the study overall: The study drew on two women and a few men aged 18 to 49 as donors. Three plates each covered CD4 naive and memory; CD8 naive two, CD8 memory one.

Each PCR replicate from the sorted subsets contained about 210 ng DNA, which is 25,000 to 30,000 T cell genomes. Assay: immunoSEQ multiplex PCR; the TCRdb copy retains only in-frame clones and omits some. The profile covers millions of clones, with roughly nine tenths appearing a single time and about 0.13% taken by the ten largest. The TCR originated in a man between 18 and 35 years old in good health. The sequencing sample was made of naive CD4+ T cells sorted from blood. Subset reported: CD45RA+ positively selected.

CDR3 amino acids: CATRGGTYNEQFF. In DNA, the CDR3 is TGTGCCACCAGGGGGGGTACGTACAATGAGCAGTTCTTC. This sequence joins TRBV15 and TRBJ2-1; a weak D match, TRBD2 (6 bases). CDR1 and CDR2 from the germline V gene are LNHNV and YYDKDF (reference sequence). This CDR3 has 13 amino acids. The V and J ends lost 6 bases and 4 bases respectively, with 10 bases between them.